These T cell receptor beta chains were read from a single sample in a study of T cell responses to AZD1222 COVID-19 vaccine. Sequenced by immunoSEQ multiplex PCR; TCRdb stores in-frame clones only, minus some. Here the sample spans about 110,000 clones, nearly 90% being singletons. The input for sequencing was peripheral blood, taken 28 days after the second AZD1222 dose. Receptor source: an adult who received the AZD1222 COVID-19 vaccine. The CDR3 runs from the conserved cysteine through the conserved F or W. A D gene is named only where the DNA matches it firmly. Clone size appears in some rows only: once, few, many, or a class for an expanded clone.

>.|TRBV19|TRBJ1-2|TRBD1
CASGQGRVGGYTF
TGTGCCAGCGGACAGGGGAGAGTGGGTGGCTACACCTTC
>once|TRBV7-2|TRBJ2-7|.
CASSLRTLPNHEQYF
TGTGCCAGCAGCTTAAGAACACTCCCAAACCACGAGCAGTACTTC
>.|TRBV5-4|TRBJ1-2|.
CASSSKPNYGYTF
TGTGCCAGCAGTTCCAAGCCTAACTATGGCTACACCTTC
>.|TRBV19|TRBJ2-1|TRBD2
CASSIVGGSTYNEQFF
TGTGCCAGTAGTATAGTTGGCGGGAGTACTTACAATGAGCAGTTCTTC
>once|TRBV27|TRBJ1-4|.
CASSLLRQTEKLFF
TGTGCCAGCAGTTTATTAAGACAGACGGAAAAACTGTTTTTT
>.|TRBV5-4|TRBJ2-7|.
CASSSRDSLLDEQYF
TGTGCCAGCAGCTCCCGGGACTCTCTTTTGGACGAGCAGTACTTC
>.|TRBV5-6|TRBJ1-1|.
CASSLYGGARTEAFF
TGTGCCAGCAGCTTGTACGGGGGCGCGAGGACTGAAGCTTTCTTT
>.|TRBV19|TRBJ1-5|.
CASSFETGISNQPQHF
TGTGCCAGTAGTTTCGAGACAGGAATTAGCAATCAGCCCCAGCATTTT
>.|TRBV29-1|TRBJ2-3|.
CSVESLAGTDTQYF
TGCAGCGTTGAATCGCTAGCTGGAACAGATACGCAGTATTTT
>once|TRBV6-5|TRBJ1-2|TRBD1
CASSPGGQAIYGYTF
TGTGCCAGCAGCCCGGGGGGACAGGCGATCTATGGCTACACCTTC
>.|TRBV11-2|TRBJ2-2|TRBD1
CASTGQGAYTGELFF
TGTGCCAGCACGGGACAGGGGGCATACACCGGGGAGCTGTTTTTT
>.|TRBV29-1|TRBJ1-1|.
CSVESVGQLNTEAFF
TGCAGCGTTGAATCCGTGGGGCAGTTGAACACTGAAGCTTTCTTT
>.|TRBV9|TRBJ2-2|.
CASSGRRDRKETGELFF
TGTGCCAGCAGCGGTAGAAGAGATAGGAAGGAGACCGGGGAGCTGTTTTTT
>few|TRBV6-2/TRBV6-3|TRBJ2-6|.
CASSYNSGREMANVLTF
TGTGCCAGCAGTTACAACAGTGGAAGGGAGATGGCCAACGTCCTGACTTTC
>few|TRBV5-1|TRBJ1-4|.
CASSSGAPNEKLFF
TGCGCCAGCAGCTCAGGGGCACCTAATGAAAAACTGTTTTTT
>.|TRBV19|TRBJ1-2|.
CASSMSTGDGYTF
TGTGCCAGTAGTATGTCAACCGGGGATGGCTACACCTTC
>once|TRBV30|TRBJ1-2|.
CAWKETGTNYGYTF
TGTGCCTGGAAGGAAACCGGAACTAACTATGGCTACACCTTC
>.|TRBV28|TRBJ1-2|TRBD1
CASSSADRGFYGYTF
TGTGCCAGCAGTTCCGCCGACAGGGGCTTTTATGGCTACACCTTC
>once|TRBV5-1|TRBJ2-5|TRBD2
CASSPSAGAQETQYF
TGCGCCAGCAGCCCCTCAGCGGGAGCCCAAGAGACCCAGTACTTC
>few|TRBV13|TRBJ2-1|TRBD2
CASSLPWTSGSRGTYNEQFF
TGTGCCAGCAGCTTACCCTGGACTAGCGGGAGTAGGGGAACCTACAATGAGCAGTTCTTC
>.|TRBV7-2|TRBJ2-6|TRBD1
CASSSTGGAGANVLTF
TGTGCCAGCAGCAGTACAGGGGGCGCTGGGGCCAACGTCCTGACTTTC
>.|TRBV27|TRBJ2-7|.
CASSLSLDVHEQYF
TGTGCCAGCAGTTTGTCCCTGGACGTACACGAGCAGTACTTC
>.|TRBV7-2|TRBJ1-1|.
CASSFSQIVGNTEAFF
TGTGCCAGCAGCTTCAGTCAAATCGTCGGGAACACTGAAGCTTTCTTT